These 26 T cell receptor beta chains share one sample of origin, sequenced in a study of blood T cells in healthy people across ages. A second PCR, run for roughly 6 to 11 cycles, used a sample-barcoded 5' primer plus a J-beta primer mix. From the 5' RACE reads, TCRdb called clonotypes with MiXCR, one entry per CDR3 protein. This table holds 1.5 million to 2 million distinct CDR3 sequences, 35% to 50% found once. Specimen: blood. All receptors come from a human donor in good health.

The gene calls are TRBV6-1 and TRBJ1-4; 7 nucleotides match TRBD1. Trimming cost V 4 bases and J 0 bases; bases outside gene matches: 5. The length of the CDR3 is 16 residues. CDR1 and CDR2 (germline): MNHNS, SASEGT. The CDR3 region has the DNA TGTGCCAGCAGTGTGGGACAGACAACAACTAATGAAAAACTGTTTTTT. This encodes CASSVGQTTTNEKLFF.

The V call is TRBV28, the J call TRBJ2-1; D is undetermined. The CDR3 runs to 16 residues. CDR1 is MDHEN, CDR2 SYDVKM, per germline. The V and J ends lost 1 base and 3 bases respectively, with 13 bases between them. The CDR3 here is CASSLLSQYGYNEQFF. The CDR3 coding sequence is TGTGCCAGCAGTTTATTGTCGCAGTACGGCTACAATGAGCAGTTCTTC.

The CDR3 DNA sequence: TGTGCCATCAGTGTAGCGGGGTCAGCCTACAATGAGCAGTTCTTC. This sequence encodes CAISVAGSAYNEQFF. The chain has TRBV10-3 and TRBJ2-1; 8 nucleotides line up with TRBD2. From germline, CDR1 is ENHRY and CDR2 SYGVKD. V lost 4 bases to trimming and J lost 2 bases; unmatched junction nucleotides: 4. There are 15 residues in the CDR3.

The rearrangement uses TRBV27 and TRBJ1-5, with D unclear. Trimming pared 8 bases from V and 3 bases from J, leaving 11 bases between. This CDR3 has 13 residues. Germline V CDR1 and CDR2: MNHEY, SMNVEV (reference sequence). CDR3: CASARAFNQPQHF. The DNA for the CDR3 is TGTGCCAGCGCGAGGGCCTTCAATCAGCCCCAGCATTTT.

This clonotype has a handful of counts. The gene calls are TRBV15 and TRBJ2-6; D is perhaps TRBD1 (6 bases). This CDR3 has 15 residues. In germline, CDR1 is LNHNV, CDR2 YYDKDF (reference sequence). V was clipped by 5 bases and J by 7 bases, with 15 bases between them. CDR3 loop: CATSGTTGIANVLTF. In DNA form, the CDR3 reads TGTGCCACCAGCGGAACGACAGGAATTGCCAACGTCCTGACTTTC.

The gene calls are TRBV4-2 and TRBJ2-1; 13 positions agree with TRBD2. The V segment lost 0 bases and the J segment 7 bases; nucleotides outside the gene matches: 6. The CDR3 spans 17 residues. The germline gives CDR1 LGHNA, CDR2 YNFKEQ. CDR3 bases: TGTGCCAGCAGCCAAGACCCACTAGCGGGGGGGAGGAATGAGCAGTTCTTC. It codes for CASSQDPLAGGRNEQFF.

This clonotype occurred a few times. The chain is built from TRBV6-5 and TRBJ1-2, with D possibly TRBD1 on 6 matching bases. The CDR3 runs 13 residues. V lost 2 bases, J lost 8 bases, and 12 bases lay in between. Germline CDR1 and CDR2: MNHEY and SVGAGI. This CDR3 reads CASSYATGFGYTF. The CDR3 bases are TGTGCCAGCAGTTACGCTACAGGGTTCGGCTACACCTTC.

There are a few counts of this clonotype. CDR3: CASSASGEADTQYF. DNA of the CDR3: TGTGCCAGCAGTGCAAGCGGGGAGGCAGATACGCAGTATTTT. This chain uses TRBV6-4 with TRBJ2-3; 7 bases agree with TRBD2. CDR3 length equals 14 residues. The ends lost 4 bases at V and 4 bases at J; junction bases unmatched: 5. Germline assignment: CDR1 MRHNA and CDR2 SNTAGT.

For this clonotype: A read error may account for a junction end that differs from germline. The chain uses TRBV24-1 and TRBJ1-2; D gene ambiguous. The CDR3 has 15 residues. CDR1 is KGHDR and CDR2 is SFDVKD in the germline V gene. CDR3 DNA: TGTGCCACCAGTGATTTTTCGGGGAGGAACTATGGCAACACCTTC. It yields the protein CATSDFSGRNYGNTF.

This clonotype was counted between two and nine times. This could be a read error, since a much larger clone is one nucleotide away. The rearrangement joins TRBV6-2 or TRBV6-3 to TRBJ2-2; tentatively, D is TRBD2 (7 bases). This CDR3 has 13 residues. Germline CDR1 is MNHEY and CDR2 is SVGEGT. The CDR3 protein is CASSSGDTGERFF. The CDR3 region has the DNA TGTGCCAGCAGTAGCGGGGACACCGGGGAGCGGTTTTTT.

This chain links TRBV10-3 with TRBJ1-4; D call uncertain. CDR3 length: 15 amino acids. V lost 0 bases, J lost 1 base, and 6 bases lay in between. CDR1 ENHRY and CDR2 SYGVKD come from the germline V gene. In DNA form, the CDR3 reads TGTGCCATCAGTGAGTCGGATGGAACTAATGAAAAACTGTTTTTT. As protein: CAISESDGTNEKLFF.

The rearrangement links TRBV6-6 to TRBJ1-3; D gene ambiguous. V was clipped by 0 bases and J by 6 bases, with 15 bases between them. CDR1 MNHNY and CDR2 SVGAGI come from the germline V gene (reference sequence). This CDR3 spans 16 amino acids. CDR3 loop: CASSYSSGQMINTIYF. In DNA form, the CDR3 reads TGTGCCAGCAGTTACTCGAGCGGGCAGATGATAAACACCATATATTTT.

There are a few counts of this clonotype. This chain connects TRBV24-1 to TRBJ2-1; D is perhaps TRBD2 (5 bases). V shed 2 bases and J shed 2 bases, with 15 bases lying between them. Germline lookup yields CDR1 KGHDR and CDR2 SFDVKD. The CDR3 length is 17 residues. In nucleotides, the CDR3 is TGTGCCACCAGTGATTCGACCCGGGATAATCCCTACAATGAGCAGTTCTTC. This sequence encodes CATSDSTRDNPYNEQFF.

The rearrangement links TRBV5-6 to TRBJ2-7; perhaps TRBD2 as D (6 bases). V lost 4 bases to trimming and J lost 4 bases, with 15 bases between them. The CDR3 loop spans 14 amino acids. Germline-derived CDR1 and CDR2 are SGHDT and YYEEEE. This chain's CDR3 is CASSPGVNRYEQYF. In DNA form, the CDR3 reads TGTGCCAGCAGCCCGGGGGTAAATCGGTACGAGCAGTACTTC.

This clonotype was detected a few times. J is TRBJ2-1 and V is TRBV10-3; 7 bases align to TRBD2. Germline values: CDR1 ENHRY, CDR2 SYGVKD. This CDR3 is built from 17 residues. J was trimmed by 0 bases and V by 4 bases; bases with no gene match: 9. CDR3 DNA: TGTGCCATCAGTGGAAAAGCGGGGCATAGCTCCTACAATGAGCAGTTCTTC. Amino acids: CAISGKAGHSSYNEQFF.

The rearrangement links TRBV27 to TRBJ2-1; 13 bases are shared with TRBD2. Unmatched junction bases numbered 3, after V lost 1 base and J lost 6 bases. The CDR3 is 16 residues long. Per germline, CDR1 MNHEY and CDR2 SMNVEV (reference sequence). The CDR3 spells CASSLLTSGGINEQFF. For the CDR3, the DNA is TGTGCCAGCAGTTTATTGACTAGCGGGGGGATCAATGAGCAGTTCTTC.

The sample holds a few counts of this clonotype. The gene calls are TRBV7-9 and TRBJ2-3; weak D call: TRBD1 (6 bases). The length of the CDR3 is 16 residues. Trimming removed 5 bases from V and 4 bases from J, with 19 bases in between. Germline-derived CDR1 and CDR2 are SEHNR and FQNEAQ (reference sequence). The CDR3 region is CASSPHRAGVADTQYF. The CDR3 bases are TGTGCCAGCAGCCCACACCGGGCAGGGGTCGCAGATACGCAGTATTTT.

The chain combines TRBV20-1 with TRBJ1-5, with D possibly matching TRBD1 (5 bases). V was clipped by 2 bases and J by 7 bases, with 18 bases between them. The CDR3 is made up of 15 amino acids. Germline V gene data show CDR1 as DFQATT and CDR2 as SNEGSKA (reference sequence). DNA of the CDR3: TGCAGTGCTAGAAGAACTAAAGGGGACTGGCAGCCCCAGCATTTT. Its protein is CSARRTKGDWQPQHF.

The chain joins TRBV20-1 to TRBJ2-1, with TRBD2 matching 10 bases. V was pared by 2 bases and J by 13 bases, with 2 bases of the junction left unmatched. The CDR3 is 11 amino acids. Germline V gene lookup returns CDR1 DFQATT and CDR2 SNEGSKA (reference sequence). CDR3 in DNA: TGCAGTGCTAGACAGCGGGGGGGTCAGTTCTTC. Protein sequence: CSARQRGGQFF.

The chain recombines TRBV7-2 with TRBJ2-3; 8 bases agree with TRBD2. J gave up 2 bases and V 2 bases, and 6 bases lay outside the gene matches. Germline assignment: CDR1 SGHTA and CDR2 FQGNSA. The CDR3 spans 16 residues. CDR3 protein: CASSLFPAGATDTQYF. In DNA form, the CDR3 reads TGTGCCAGCAGCTTATTCCCAGCGGGGGCCACAGATACGCAGTATTTT.

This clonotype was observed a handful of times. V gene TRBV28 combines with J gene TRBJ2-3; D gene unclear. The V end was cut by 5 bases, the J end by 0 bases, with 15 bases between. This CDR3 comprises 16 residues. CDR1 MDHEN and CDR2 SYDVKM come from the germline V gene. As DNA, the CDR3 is TGTGCCAGCAGTCCAAGGCACAGCTATAGCACAGATACGCAGTATTTT. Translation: CASSPRHSYSTDTQYF.

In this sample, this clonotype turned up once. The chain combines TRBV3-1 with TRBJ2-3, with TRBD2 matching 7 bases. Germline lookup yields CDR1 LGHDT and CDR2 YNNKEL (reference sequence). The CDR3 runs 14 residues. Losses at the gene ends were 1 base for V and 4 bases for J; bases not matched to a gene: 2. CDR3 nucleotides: TGTGCCAGCAGCCAAGTAGCGGGCTCAGATACGCAGTATTTT. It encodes CASSQVAGSDTQYF.

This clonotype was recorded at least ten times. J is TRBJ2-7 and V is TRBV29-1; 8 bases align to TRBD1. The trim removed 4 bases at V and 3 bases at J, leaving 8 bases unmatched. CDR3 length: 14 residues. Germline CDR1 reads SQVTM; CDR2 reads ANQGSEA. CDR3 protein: CSVAPRQGNYEQYF. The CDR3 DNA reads TGCAGCGTTGCACCCCGACAGGGGAACTACGAGCAGTACTTC.

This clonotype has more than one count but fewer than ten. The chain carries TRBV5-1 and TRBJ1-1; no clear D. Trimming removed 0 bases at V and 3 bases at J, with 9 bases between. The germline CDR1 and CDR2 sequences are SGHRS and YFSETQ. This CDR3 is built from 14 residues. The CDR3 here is CASSLVPRDTEAFF. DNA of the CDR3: TGCGCCAGCAGCTTGGTTCCTCGGGACACTGAAGCTTTCTTT.

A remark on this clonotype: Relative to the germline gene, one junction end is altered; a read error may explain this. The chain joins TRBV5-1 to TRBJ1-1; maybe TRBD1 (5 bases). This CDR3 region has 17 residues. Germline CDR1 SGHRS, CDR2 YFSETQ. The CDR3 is CASSLVNRLFQNTGAFF. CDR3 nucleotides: TGCGCCAGCAGCTTGGTGAACAGGCTCTTCCAGAACACTGGAGCTTTCTTT.

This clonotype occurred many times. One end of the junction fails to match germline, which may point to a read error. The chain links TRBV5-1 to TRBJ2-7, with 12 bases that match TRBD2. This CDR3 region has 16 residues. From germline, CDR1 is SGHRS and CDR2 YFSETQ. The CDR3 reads CASSLVLAGGSYEQYF. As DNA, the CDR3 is TGTGCCAGCAGCTTAGTCCTAGCGGGGGGGTCCTACGAGCAGTACTTC.